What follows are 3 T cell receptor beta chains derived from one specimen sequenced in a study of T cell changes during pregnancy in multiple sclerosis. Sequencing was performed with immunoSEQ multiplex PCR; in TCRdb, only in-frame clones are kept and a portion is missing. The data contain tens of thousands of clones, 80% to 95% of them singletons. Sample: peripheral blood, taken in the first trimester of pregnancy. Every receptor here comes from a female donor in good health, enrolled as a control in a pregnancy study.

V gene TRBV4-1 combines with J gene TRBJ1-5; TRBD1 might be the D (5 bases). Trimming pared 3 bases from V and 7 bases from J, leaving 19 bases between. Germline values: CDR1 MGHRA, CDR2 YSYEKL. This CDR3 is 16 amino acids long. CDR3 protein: CASSQNDRRGYQPQHF. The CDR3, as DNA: TGCGCCAGCAGCCAGAACGACAGAAGGGGTTACCAGCCCCAGCATTTT.

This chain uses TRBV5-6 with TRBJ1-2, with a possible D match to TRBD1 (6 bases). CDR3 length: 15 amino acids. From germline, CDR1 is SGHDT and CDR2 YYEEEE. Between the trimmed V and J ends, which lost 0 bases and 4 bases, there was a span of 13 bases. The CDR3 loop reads CASSLDDQGLYGYTF. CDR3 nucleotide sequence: TGTGCCAGCAGCTTGGACGACCAGGGGCTCTATGGCTACACCTTC. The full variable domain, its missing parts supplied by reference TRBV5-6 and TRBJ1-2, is DAGVTQSPTHLIKTRGQQVTLRCSPKSGHDTVSWYQQALGQGPQFIFQYYEEEERQRGNFPDRFSGHQFPNYSSELNVNALLLGDSALYLCASSLDDQGLYGYTFGSGTRLTVV.

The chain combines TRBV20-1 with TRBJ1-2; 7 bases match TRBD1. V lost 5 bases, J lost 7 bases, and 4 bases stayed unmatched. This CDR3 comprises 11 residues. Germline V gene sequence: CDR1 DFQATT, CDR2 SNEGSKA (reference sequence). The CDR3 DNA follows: TGCAGTGCTCCGACAGGGATTGGCTACACCTTC. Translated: CSAPTGIGYTF.